This T cell receptor (beta chain) was captured in a study of T cells in localized non-small cell lung cancer. General study points: Median around 62 top-100 tumor clones were shared with paired adjacent lung. The highest T cell clonality was in uninvolved adjacent lung, above tumor. Sequencing covered just one tumor region, so heterogeneity cannot be ruled out.

V dropped 7 bases and J dropped 7 bases, with 13 bases sitting between them. CDR1 is ENHRY and CDR2 is SYGVKD in the germline V gene. CDR3 size: 12 residues. The protocol was immunoSEQ multiplex PCR, while the TCRdb copy is restricted to in-frame clones and leaves out a portion. Here the sample spans around 40,000 clones, approximately 83% being singletons. A word on this clone: No antigen is known for it.

This clonotype was sampled from a man between 40 and 75 years old with stage II lung adenocarcinoma. V usage is TRBV10-3 and J usage is TRBJ1-1; unclear D gene. The sequencing here drew on PBMCs, taken before any cancer treatment. The CDR3 is CAIKAPVGEAFF. The DNA of the CDR3 is TGTGCCATCAAGGCGCCAGTGGGTGAAGCTTTCTTT.